A single sample is the source of the 23 T cell receptor beta chains below, sequenced in a study of blood T cell repertoires in COVID-19. TCRdb's table, derived via immunoSEQ multiplex PCR, lists solely in-frame clones and lacks some. The sample shows 120,000 or so clones, 70% to 90% of them seen only once. Material: peripheral blood. These receptors originate from a human donor in a cohort sampled during active COVID-19.

The chain uses TRBV11-3 and TRBJ2-1, with D maybe TRBD2 (5 bases). This CDR3 spans 15 amino acids. The germline CDR1 and CDR2 sequences are SGHNT and YENEEA. V dropped 3 bases and J dropped 2 bases, with 11 bases sitting between them. Here the CDR3 DNA reads TGTGCCAGCAGCTTGCAACCCGGGACCTACAATGAGCAGTTCTTC. Translated, it gives CASSLQPGTYNEQFF.

This chain links TRBV4-1 with TRBJ2-1; 11 bases fit TRBD2. From germline, CDR1 is MGHRA and CDR2 YSYEKL. V lost 4 bases, J lost 9 bases, and 11 bases stayed unmatched. The CDR3 is 16 residues long. The DNA of the CDR3 is TGCGCCAGCAGCCCCCCCGGGACTAGCGGTATCGGTGAGCAGTTCTTC. Its protein is CASSPPGTSGIGEQFF.

This clone has just one count. The chain employs TRBV7-2 and TRBJ2-5; 11 nucleotides match TRBD2. The V segment lost 3 bases and the J segment 1 base; nucleotides outside the gene matches: 4. CDR3 length: 16 residues. Germline assignment: CDR1 SGHTA and CDR2 FQGNSA. This chain's CDR3 is CASSFWTSGRQETQYF. The CDR3 nucleotides are TGTGCCAGCAGCTTCTGGACTAGCGGGCGCCAAGAGACCCAGTACTTC.

V is TRBV11-2 and J is TRBJ1-4; tentative D call: TRBD1 (5 bases). The CDR3 covers 14 residues. V was pared by 0 bases and J by 4 bases, with 6 bases between. Germline V lookup: CDR1 SGHAT, CDR2 FQNNGV. The CDR3, as DNA: TGTGCCAGCAGCTTAGAACAGGTTAATGAAAAACTGTTTTTT. The encoded protein is CASSLEQVNEKLFF.

J is TRBJ2-5 and V is TRBV27, with 9 bases matching TRBD1. This CDR3 is built from 15 residues. Germline loops: CDR1 MNHEY, CDR2 SMNVEV (reference sequence). V trimming: 4 bases; J trimming: 5 bases; junction bases outside the gene matches: 8. This chain's CDR3 is CASSSQDRGLETQYF. The CDR3 region has the DNA TGTGCCAGCAGTTCACAAGACAGGGGGTTGGAGACCCAGTACTTC.

The rearrangement uses TRBV30 and TRBJ1-2; maybe TRBD1 (5 bases). This CDR3 contains 13 residues. Germline values: CDR1 GTSNPN, CDR2 SVGIG (reference sequence). V dropped 3 bases and J dropped 8 bases, with 16 bases sitting between them. The CDR3 loop reads CAWSQPPGGGYTF. The CDR3 DNA is TGTGCCTGGAGCCAGCCTCCCGGGGGGGGCTACACCTTC.

The chain recombines TRBV11-2 with TRBJ1-6; D possibly corresponds to TRBD1 (5 bases). Germline lookup yields CDR1 SGHAT and CDR2 FQNNGV. CDR3 length: 15 amino acids. The V gene lost 3 bases and the J gene lost 7 bases, with 13 bases spanning the gap. CDR3 loop: CASSLLARANSPLHF. CDR3 coding DNA: TGTGCCAGCAGCTTGTTAGCCAGGGCCAATTCACCCCTCCACTTT.

The V gene is TRBV18, the J gene TRBJ1-1; weak D call: TRBD1 (6 bases). Germline CDR1 and CDR2: KGHSH and LQKENI. CDR3 length equals 15 residues. Trimming shortened V by 5 bases and J by 4 bases, and 17 bases separated the two germline ends. The CDR3 DNA reads as TGTGCCAGCTCAACAATAACAGGGTTAGGCACTGAAGCTTTCTTT. It specifies CASSTITGLGTEAFF. The whole variable domain, filled in from reference TRBV18 and TRBJ1-1, reads NAGVMQNPRHLVRRRGQEARLRCSPMKGHSHVYWYRQLPEEGLKFMVYLQKENIIDESGMPKERFSAEFPKEGPSILRIQQVVRGDSAAYFCASSTITGLGTEAFFGQGTRLTVV.

In this sample, this clone turned up once. This chain joins TRBV10-3 and TRBJ1-4; the D gene is possibly TRBD1 (6 bases). V was shortened by 4 bases and J by 8 bases, with 17 bases between the two germline ends. The CDR3 is 15 residues long. Germline V gives CDR1 ENHRY, CDR2 SYGVKD. In DNA form, the CDR3 reads TGTGCCATCAGTGGGGACCCGACAGGCTCCGAAAAACTGTTTTTT. It specifies CAISGDPTGSEKLFF.

The chain joins TRBV5-1 to TRBJ2-3; possibly TRBD2 for D (6 bases). The CDR3 totals 14 residues. CDR1 SGHRS and CDR2 YFSETQ come from the germline V gene. Trimming pared 0 bases from V and 4 bases from J, leaving 9 bases between. CDR3 sequence (DNA): TGCGCCAGCAGCTTGGGCGGGGTCCCAGATACGCAGTATTTT. Translated, it gives CASSLGGVPDTQYF. The full variable domain, in which reference TRBV5-1 and TRBJ2-3 provide the parts outside the CDR3, is KAGVTQTPRYLIKTRGQQVTLSCSPISGHRSVSWYQQTPGQGLQFLFEYFSETQRNKGNFPGRFSGRQFSNSRSEMNVSTLELGDSALYLCASSLGGVPDTQYFGPGTRLTVL.

With regard to this clone: The junction and the germline gene differ at one end; a read error may be behind it. V and J are TRBV6-1 and TRBJ1-2; 7 positions match TRBD1. Germline CDR1 is MNHNS and CDR2 is SASEGT. CDR3 length: 11 residues. The chain's CDR3 is CATSDRVGYTF. The CDR3 DNA is TGTGCCACCAGTGACAGGGTTGGCTACACCTTC.

This clone occurred once. This chain links TRBV6-6 with TRBJ2-7; 14 nucleotides agree with TRBD2. Trimming removed 5 bases from V and 2 bases from J; junction bases left unmatched: 11. Germline V lookup: CDR1 MNHNY, CDR2 SVGAGI (reference sequence). The CDR3 covers 18 residues. The CDR3 reads CASSLYLRLAGGPYEQYF. The CDR3 coding sequence is TGTGCCAGCAGTCTCTATCTCAGACTAGCGGGGGGGCCCTACGAGCAGTACTTC.

The chain is built from TRBV3-1 (or the pseudogene TRBV3-2) and TRBJ2-3, with D tentatively TRBD1 (6 bases). The CDR3 is made up of 17 amino acids. V lost 1 base, J lost 4 bases, and 18 bases lay in between. Germline V gives CDR1 LGHDT, CDR2 YNNKEL (reference sequence). In nucleotides, the CDR3 is TGTGCCAGCAGCCAAGTGTCACAGGGTAGGGGTCCAGATACGCAGTATTTT. Amino acids: CASSQVSQGRGPDTQYF.

This chain joins TRBV6-5 and TRBJ2-1, with 7 bases matching TRBD1. V shed 5 bases and J 7 bases; nucleotides not matched to a gene: 2. Germline V lookup: CDR1 MNHEY, CDR2 SVGAGI. The CDR3 is 12 amino acids. Here the CDR3 reads CASSNRGNEQFF. CDR3 nucleotide sequence: TGTGCCAGCAGTAACAGGGGTAATGAGCAGTTCTTC.

J is TRBJ1-2 and V is TRBV6-2 or TRBV6-3, with 9 positions matching TRBD1. The CDR3 totals 14 residues. From germline, CDR1 is MNHEY and CDR2 SVGEGT. J gave up 2 bases and V 5 bases, and 3 bases lay outside the gene matches. This CDR3 is CASSRGTGNYGYTF. In nucleotides, the CDR3 is TGTGCCAGCAGTCGAGGGACAGGGAACTATGGCTACACCTTC.

V usage is TRBV11-2 and J usage is TRBJ2-7; D unclear. Germline-derived CDR1 and CDR2 are SGHAT and FQNNGV. V lost 2 bases to trimming and J lost 7 bases, with 9 bases between them. The CDR3 is 12 residues long. The CDR3 region has the DNA TGTGCCAGCAGCTTAACACCGATGGAGCAGTACTTC. It is translated as CASSLTPMEQYF. Variable domain in full (rest from reference TRBV11-2 and TRBJ2-7): EAGVAQSPRYKIIEKRQSVAFWCNPISGHATLYWYQQILGQGPKLLIQFQNNGVVDDSQLPKDRFSAERLKGVDSTLKIQPAKLEDSAVYLCASSLTPMEQYFGPGTRLTVT.

This sequence joins TRBV23-1 and TRBJ1-1, with D possibly being TRBD1 (6 bases). TRBV23-1 falls under the ORF class, with uncertain function. Trimming shortened V by 8 bases and J by 10 bases, and 17 bases separated the two germline ends. This CDR3 has 12 residues. The CDR3 loop is CASAAGRGRAFF. CDR3 nucleotides: TGCGCCAGCGCGGCGGGCAGGGGAAGAGCTTTCTTT.

This clone turned up a few times. This chain links TRBV4-1 with TRBJ1-4; D is uncertain. There are 15 residues in the CDR3. The germline V gene encodes CDR1 MGHRA and CDR2 YSYEKL. Trimming left V 5 bases short and J 3 bases short, with 13 bases between. CDR3: CASSGQSGPNEKLFF. The CDR3 region has the DNA TGCGCCAGCAGCGGGCAATCTGGGCCTAATGAAAAACTGTTTTTT.

The gene calls are TRBV5-1 and TRBJ2-7, with D perhaps TRBD1 (5 bases). V was clipped by 2 bases and J by 6 bases, with 15 bases between them. Germline-derived CDR1 and CDR2 are SGHRS and YFSETQ. This CDR3 region has 14 residues. CDR3 sequence reads: CASSLQEIWGEQYF. CDR3 coding DNA: TGCGCCAGCAGCTTACAGGAAATCTGGGGCGAGCAGTACTTC. The whole variable domain, filled in from reference TRBV5-1 and TRBJ2-7, reads KAGVTQTPRYLIKTRGQQVTLSCSPISGHRSVSWYQQTPGQGLQFLFEYFSETQRNKGNFPGRFSGRQFSNSRSEMNVSTLELGDSALYLCASSLQEIWGEQYFGPGTRLTVT.

This rearrangement joins TRBV18 to TRBJ1-5; D is unclear. CDR3 size: 13 residues. Germline CDR1 is KGHSH and CDR2 is LQKENI. Trimming pared 3 bases from V and 4 bases from J, leaving 7 bases between. The CDR3 DNA sequence: TGTGCCAGCTCACCTAGCGGGAATCAGCCCCAGCATTTT. Its translation: CASSPSGNQPQHF.

Only one count was recorded for this clone. This chain joins TRBV24-1 and TRBJ2-1, with D unclear. Germline CDR1 and CDR2: KGHDR and SFDVKD. There are 13 residues in the CDR3. V was shortened by 1 base and J by 7 bases, with 7 bases between the two germline ends. The CDR3 DNA sequence: TGTGCCACCAGTGATTTCAAGAGGAATGAGCAGTTCTTC. It is translated as CATSDFKRNEQFF.

V is TRBV4-1 and J is TRBJ1-2; 9 bases are a match to TRBD1. J lost 2 bases, V lost 5 bases, and 12 bases had no gene match. The length of the CDR3 is 17 residues. Germline loops: CDR1 MGHRA, CDR2 YSYEKL. CDR3 coding DNA: TGCGCCAGCAGCTCACCCTCGACAGGGGGAGGCAACTATGGCTACACCTTC. This translates into CASSSPSTGGGNYGYTF.

The chain carries TRBV20-1 and TRBJ1-1, with D tentatively TRBD1 (5 bases). The CDR3 totals 13 residues. Trimming shortened V by 3 bases and J by 0 bases, and 8 bases separated the two germline ends. In germline, CDR1 is DFQATT, CDR2 SNEGSKA (reference sequence). CDR3 protein: CSASPTVNTEAFF. CDR3 DNA: TGCAGTGCTAGTCCGACAGTGAACACTGAAGCTTTCTTT.